A single sample gave rise to the 13 T cell receptor beta chains below, sequenced in a study of blood T cells in healthy people across ages. A sample-barcoded 5' primer and a J-beta primer mix were used in a second PCR of about 7 to 12 cycles. One entry per CDR3 protein results from TCRdb running MiXCR on the 5' RACE reads. This repertoire shows approximately 900,000 distinct CDR3 sequences, 45% to 50% found once; its top ten account for around 15%. The sequenced sample was blood. The receptors were sampled from a man aged 25-45 years in good health.

There are a few counts of this clonotype. The chain carries TRBV25-1 and TRBJ2-5; 10 bases agree with TRBD1. Germline loops: CDR1 MGHDK, CDR2 SYGVNS. The CDR3 contains 14 residues. J lost 11 bases, V lost 6 bases, and 12 bases had no gene match. The CDR3, as DNA: TGTGCCAGCAGCCTGGGACAGGGGTTTTCTGAGCAGTACTTC. It codes for CASSLGQGFSEQYF.

In its sample, this clonotype was seen many times. J is TRBJ2-3 and V is TRBV9; perhaps TRBD1 as D (5 bases). The germline gives CDR1 SGDLS, CDR2 YYNGEE. The CDR3 extends over 13 amino acids. V dropped 4 bases and J dropped 6 bases, with 12 bases sitting between them. CDR3 loop: CASSTPGHDTQYF. The CDR3, as DNA: TGTGCCAGCAGCACTCCAGGGCACGATACGCAGTATTTT. The whole variable domain, filled in from reference TRBV9 and TRBJ2-3, reads DSGVTQTPKHLITATGQRVTLRCSPRSGDLSVYWYQQSLDQGLQFLIQYYNGEERAKGNILERFSAQQFPDLHSELNLSSLELGDSALYFCASSTPGHDTQYFGPGTRLTVL.

The V call is TRBV11-3, the J call TRBJ2-4; 7 bases match TRBD1. Near its end, the DNA agrees better with TRBJ2-7, so the J call may be wrong. CDR3 length equals 13 residues. Per the germline V gene, CDR1 is SGHNT and CDR2 is YENEEA. The chain's CDR3 is CASSPDDRDEQYF. Here the CDR3 DNA reads TGTGCCAGCAGCCCCGACGACAGGGACGAGCAGTACTTC.

The genes are TRBV4-1 and TRBJ1-6, with D hard to call. The CDR3 totals 14 residues. The V end was cut by 2 bases, the J end by 6 bases, with 8 bases between. Germline CDR1 is MGHRA and CDR2 is YSYEKL. The CDR3: CASSQPNTNSPLHF. DNA of the CDR3: TGCGCCAGCAGCCAACCAAATACTAATTCACCCCTCCACTTT.

V and J are TRBV10-3 and TRBJ2-3, with 8 nucleotides matching TRBD2. This CDR3 comprises 14 residues. Germline V gene sequence: CDR1 ENHRY, CDR2 SYGVKD. The J segment lost 2 bases and the V segment lost 10 bases, leaving 8 bases of the junction unmatched. Written as DNA, the CDR3 is TGTGCCACGACACGGGGGGGGAACACAGATACGCAGTATTTT. It encodes CATTRGGNTDTQYF.

This chain links TRBV25-1 with TRBJ1-5, with D maybe TRBD1 (5 bases). Germline CDR1 and CDR2: MGHDK and SYGVNS. CDR3 length equals 14 residues. V lost 7 bases and J 3 bases, leaving 13 bases between the germline ends. Here the CDR3 reads CASTRDGYNQPQHF. The CDR3 coding sequence is TGTGCCAGCACACGGGACGGATACAATCAGCCCCAGCATTTT. The complete variable domain, with remaining parts taken from reference TRBV25-1 and TRBJ1-5, reads EADIYQTPRYLVIGTGKKITLECSQTMGHDKMYWYQQDPGMELHLIHYSYGVNSTEKGDLSSESTVSRIRTEHFPLTLESARPSHTSQYLCASTRDGYNQPQHFGDGTRLSIL.

This chain joins TRBV28 and TRBJ2-1; tentative D call: TRBD1 (5 bases). The CDR3 runs to 12 residues. Germline-derived CDR1 and CDR2 are MDHEN and SYDVKM. V lost 7 bases to trimming and J lost 9 bases, with 13 bases between them. The CDR3 region has the DNA TGTGCCAGCACCGACAGAATTGGTGAGCAGTTCTTC. This translates into CASTDRIGEQFF.

The chain couples TRBV28 to TRBJ2-3, with 7 positions matching TRBD1. Per the germline V gene, CDR1 is MDHEN and CDR2 is SYDVKM. Trimming cost V 8 bases and J 6 bases; bases outside gene matches: 8. The CDR3 sequence is 13 residues long. In nucleotides, the CDR3 is TGTGCCAGCCACAGGGGAGTCGCGGATACGCAGTATTTT. It is translated as CASHRGVADTQYF.

The genes are TRBV6-1 and TRBJ2-7; no clear D. V dropped 4 bases and J dropped 2 bases, with 12 bases sitting between them. CDR3 size: 14 residues. The germline gives CDR1 MNHNS, CDR2 SASEGT. CDR3 in amino acids: CASSGRQLAYEQYF. The DNA of the CDR3 is TGTGCCAGCAGTGGTAGGCAGCTTGCCTACGAGCAGTACTTC.

The genes are TRBV29-1 and TRBJ1-2; tentative D call: TRBD1 (5 bases). The germline V and J ends were trimmed by 4 bases and 3 bases, with 6 bases remaining between them. CDR3 length equals 11 residues. The germline gives CDR1 SQVTM, CDR2 ANQGSEA. CDR3 loop: CSVARDYGYTF. CDR3 sequence (DNA): TGCAGCGTTGCCAGGGACTATGGCTACACCTTC.

This chain connects TRBV5-1 to TRBJ2-7, with 11 bases matching TRBD1. The trim removed 5 bases at V and 5 bases at J, leaving 6 bases unmatched. The CDR3 runs 14 residues. Germline loops: CDR1 SGHRS, CDR2 YFSETQ. The CDR3 is CASRGTGGTDEQYF. For the CDR3, the DNA is TGCGCCAGCAGAGGGACAGGGGGGACCGACGAGCAGTACTTC.

The chain is built from TRBV6-5 and TRBJ1-2; perhaps TRBD1 as D (5 bases). The CDR3 contains 15 residues. Deletions cut 2 bases from V and 4 bases from J, with 14 bases between. The germline V gene encodes CDR1 MNHEY and CDR2 SVGAGI. The CDR3 here is CASSYSTRGSYGYTF. The CDR3 bases are TGTGCCAGCAGTTACAGTACAAGGGGTTCCTATGGCTACACCTTC.

The rearrangement joins TRBV20-1 to TRBJ1-2, with a possible D match to TRBD1 (6 bases). Germline V lookup: CDR1 DFQATT, CDR2 SNEGSKA (reference sequence). Trimming took 3 bases from V and 2 from J, leaving 10 bases between them. The CDR3 is 13 residues long. The CDR3 sequence is CSASYRDNYGYTF. The CDR3 nucleotides are TGCAGTGCTAGTTACAGGGACAACTATGGCTACACCTTC.